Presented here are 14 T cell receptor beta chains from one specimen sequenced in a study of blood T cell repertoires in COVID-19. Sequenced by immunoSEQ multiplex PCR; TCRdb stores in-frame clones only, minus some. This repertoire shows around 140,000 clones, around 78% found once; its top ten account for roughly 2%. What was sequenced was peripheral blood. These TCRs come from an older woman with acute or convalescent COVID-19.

CDR3 residues: CASRDRGWNEQFF. CDR3 sequence (DNA): TGTGCCAGCCGGGACAGGGGATGGAATGAGCAGTTCTTC. J is TRBJ2-1 and V is TRBV7-8; TRBD1 aligns across 10 bases. The CDR3 length is 13 residues. The germline V gene encodes CDR1 SGHVS and CDR2 FQNEAQ. Trimming cost V 8 bases and J 7 bases; bases outside gene matches: 5.

CDR3 sequence reads: CASGLYQPQHF. In nucleotides, the CDR3 is TGTGCCAGCGGCCTATATCAGCCCCAGCATTTT. V gene TRBV6-2 or TRBV6-3 combines with J gene TRBJ1-5; D ambiguous. The CDR3 is 11 residues long. Trimming pared 8 bases from V and 5 bases from J, leaving 7 bases between. Germline V gives CDR1 MNHEY, CDR2 SVGEGT.

The CDR3 is CASSLYWGGRTKRSGANVLTF. The CDR3 region has the DNA TGTGCCAGCAGTTTATATTGGGGAGGCAGGACTAAGCGCTCTGGGGCCAACGTCCTGACTTTC. The chain is built from TRBV27 and TRBJ2-6; tentative D call: TRBD2 (6 bases). V shed 1 base and J shed 0 bases, with 22 bases lying between them. CDR1 and CDR2 (germline): MNHEY, SMNVEV (reference sequence). This CDR3 comprises 21 residues.

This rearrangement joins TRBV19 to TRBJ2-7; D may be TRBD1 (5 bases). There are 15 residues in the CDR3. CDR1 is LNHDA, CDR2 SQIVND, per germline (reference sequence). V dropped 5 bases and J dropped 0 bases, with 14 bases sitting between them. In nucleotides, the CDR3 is TGTGCCAGTAGTCTTCAGGACACCGGCTCCTACGAGCAGTACTTC. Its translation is CASSLQDTGSYEQYF.

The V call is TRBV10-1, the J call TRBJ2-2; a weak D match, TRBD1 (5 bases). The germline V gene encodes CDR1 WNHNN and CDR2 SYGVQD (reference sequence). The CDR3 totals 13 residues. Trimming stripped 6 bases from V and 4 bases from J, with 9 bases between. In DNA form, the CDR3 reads TGCGCCAGCAGCCTCACAGGCACCGGGGAGCTGTTTTTT. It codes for CASSLTGTGELFF.

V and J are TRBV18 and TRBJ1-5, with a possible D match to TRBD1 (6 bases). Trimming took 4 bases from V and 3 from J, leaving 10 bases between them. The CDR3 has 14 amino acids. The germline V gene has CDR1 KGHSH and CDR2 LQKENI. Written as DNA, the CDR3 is TGTGCCAGCTCACAGGACAGCCCCAATCAGCCCCAGCATTTT. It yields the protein CASSQDSPNQPQHF.

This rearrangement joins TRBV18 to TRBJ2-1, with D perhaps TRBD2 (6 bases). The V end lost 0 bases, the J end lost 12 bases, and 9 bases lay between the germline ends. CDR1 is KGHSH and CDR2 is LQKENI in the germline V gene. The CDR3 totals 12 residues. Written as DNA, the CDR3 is TGTGCCAGCTCACCACCTACTAGCCGGCAGTTCTTC. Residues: CASSPPTSRQFF.

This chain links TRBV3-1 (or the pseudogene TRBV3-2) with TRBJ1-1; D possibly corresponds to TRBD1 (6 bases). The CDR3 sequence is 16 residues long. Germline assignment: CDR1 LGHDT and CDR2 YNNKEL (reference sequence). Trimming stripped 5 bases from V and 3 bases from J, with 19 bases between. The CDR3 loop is CASSEQGKVVYTEAFF. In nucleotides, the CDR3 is TGTGCCAGCAGCGAGCAGGGGAAGGTCGTGTACACTGAAGCTTTCTTT.

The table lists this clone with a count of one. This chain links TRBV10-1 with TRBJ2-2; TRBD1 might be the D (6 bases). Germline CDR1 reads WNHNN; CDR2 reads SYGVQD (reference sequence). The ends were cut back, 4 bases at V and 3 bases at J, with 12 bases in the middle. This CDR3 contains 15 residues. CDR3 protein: CASSAAGDYTGELFF. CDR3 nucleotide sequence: TGCGCCAGCAGTGCAGCAGGGGATTACACCGGGGAGCTGTTTTTT.

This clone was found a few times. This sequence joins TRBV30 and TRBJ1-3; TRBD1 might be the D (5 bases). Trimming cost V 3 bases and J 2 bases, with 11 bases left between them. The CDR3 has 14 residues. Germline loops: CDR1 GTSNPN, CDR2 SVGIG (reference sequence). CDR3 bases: TGTGCCTGGAGACCCGGGGGGGCTGGAAACACCATATATTTT. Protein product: CAWRPGGAGNTIYF.

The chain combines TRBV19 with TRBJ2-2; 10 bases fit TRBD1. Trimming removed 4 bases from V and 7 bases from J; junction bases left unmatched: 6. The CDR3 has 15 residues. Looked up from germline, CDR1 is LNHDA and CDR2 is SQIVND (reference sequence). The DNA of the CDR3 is TGTGCCAGTAGTACACGGGACAGGGGATTCGGGGAGCTGTTTTTT. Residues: CASSTRDRGFGELFF.

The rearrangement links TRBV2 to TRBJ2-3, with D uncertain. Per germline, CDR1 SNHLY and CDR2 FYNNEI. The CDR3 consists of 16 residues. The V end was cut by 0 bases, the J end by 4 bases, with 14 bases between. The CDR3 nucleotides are TGTGCCAGCAGTGAAGCGTTTACGGCCCGGGCAGATACGCAGTATTTT. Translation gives CASSEAFTARADTQYF.

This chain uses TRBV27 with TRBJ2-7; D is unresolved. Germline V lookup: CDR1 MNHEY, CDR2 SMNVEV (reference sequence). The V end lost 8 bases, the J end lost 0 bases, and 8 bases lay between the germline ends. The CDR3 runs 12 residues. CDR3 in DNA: TGTGCCAGCGGGCTGGTCTCCTACGAGCAGTACTTC. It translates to CASGLVSYEQYF.

For the CDR3, the DNA is TGCGCCAGCAGCTTGGCCGGACAGTCAAAACTGTTTTTT. It codes for CASSLAGQSKLFF. This chain connects TRBV5-1 to TRBJ1-4, with a possible D match to TRBD1 (6 bases). The CDR3 is 13 residues long. V was cut by 0 bases and J by 10 bases, with 10 bases left in between. Germline V lookup: CDR1 SGHRS, CDR2 YFSETQ.